Each of the 25 T cell receptor beta chains below was sequenced from the same sample in a study of beta chain features in type 1 diabetes. Every bit of the isolated RNA underwent reverse transcription, so sequencing read expressed TCRB transcripts. Some clones are missing from TCRdb's copy, which holds only in-frame ones; the method was immunoSEQ multiplex PCR. The sample has around 310,000 clones; 8% to 13% are singletons. The sample taken for sequencing was naive CD4+ T cells from blood. The receptors come from a woman in her twenties or thirties in good health.

This clone was seen a handful of times. For the CDR3, the DNA is TGTGCCAGCAGTCCCGGGACAGGGGAGAACACCGGGGAGCTGTTTTTT. Translating it yields CASSPGTGENTGELFF. The chain uses TRBV21-1 and TRBJ2-2; the table gives TRBD1 as D, unverified against the DNA. TRBV21-1 is annotated as a pseudogene. The CDR3 runs to 16 residues.

This clone was seen more than once but under ten times. This rearrangement joins TRBV11-2 to TRBJ2-1, with TRBD2 matching 10 bases. V shed 0 bases, J shed 9 bases, and the junction held 5 bases outside the gene matches. Germline V gene data show CDR1 as SGHAT and CDR2 as FQNNGV. This CDR3 comprises 15 residues. The CDR3: CASSLDPSGSTEQFF. CDR3 nucleotide sequence: TGTGCCAGCAGCTTAGACCCTAGCGGGAGTACTGAGCAGTTCTTC.

CDR3 sequence (DNA): TGTGCCAGCAGCTTACTACCTACAGGGATAGGGTCAGGAGAGACCCAGTACTTC. It codes for CASSLLPTGIGSGETQYF. The V gene is TRBV5-4, the J gene TRBJ2-5, with a weak D call TRBD1 (6 bases). V gave up 2 bases and J gave up 4 bases, with 24 bases separating them. This CDR3 has 18 residues. CDR1 SGHNT and CDR2 YYREEE come from the germline V gene (reference sequence).

The table lists this clone with a few counts. The CDR3 reads CASSERAGAYNEQFF. CDR3 nucleotides: TGTGCCAGCAGTGAACGGGCGGGGGCCTACAATGAGCAGTTCTTC. The V gene is TRBV25-1, the J gene TRBJ2-1, with TRBD2 matching 7 bases. The germline gives CDR1 MGHDK, CDR2 SYGVNS. The V gene end was trimmed by 2 bases and the J gene end by 2 bases; junction bases not matched to a gene: 3. The CDR3 loop spans 15 amino acids.

This clone occurred a few times. The V and J genes are TRBV19 and TRBJ2-5, with a possible D match to TRBD2 (5 bases). Trimming cost V 1 base and J 5 bases, with 5 bases left between them. Germline CDR1 LNHDA, CDR2 SQIVND (reference sequence). This CDR3 is 12 amino acids long. The CDR3 nucleotides read TGTGCCAGTAGTATAGCGGGGGAGACCCAGTACTTC. Translating gives CASSIAGETQYF.

The table lists this clone with a few counts. The CDR3, as DNA: TGTGCCTGGAGTCTGGACAGGGGGCCCTATGGCTACACCTTC. Translated: CAWSLDRGPYGYTF. J is TRBJ1-2 and V is TRBV30; TRBD1 matches 11 bases. This CDR3 region has 14 residues. Germline V CDR1 and CDR2: GTSNPN, SVGIG (reference sequence). V was clipped by 2 bases and J by 4 bases; unmatched bases: 3. Drawing the rest from reference TRBV30 and TRBJ1-2, the complete variable domain is SQTIHQWPATLVQPVGSPLSLECTVEGTSNPNLYWYRQAAGRGLQLLFYSVGIGQISSEVPQNLSASRPQDRQFILSSKKLLLSDSGFYLCAWSLDRGPYGYTFGSGTRLTVV.

This clone was seen more than once but under ten times. V is TRBV7-2 and J is TRBJ2-4; 7 bases map to TRBD1. CDR1 is SGHTA and CDR2 is FQGNSA in the germline V gene. V shed 1 base, J shed 7 bases, and the junction held 4 bases outside the gene matches. The CDR3 totals 14 residues. CDR3 bases: TGTGCCAGCAGCTTAGACAGGGGAGTCAACATTCAGTACTTC. This encodes CASSLDRGVNIQYF.

This clone was seen more than once but under ten times. The rearrangement joins TRBV9 to TRBJ2-5; 7 positions match TRBD2. J gave up 2 bases and V 2 bases, and 9 bases lay outside the gene matches. The CDR3 consists of 16 residues. Germline V lookup: CDR1 SGDLS, CDR2 YYNGEE. In nucleotides, the CDR3 is TGTGCCAGCAGCGTCGGGGCTAGCGGAACTCAAGAGACCCAGTACTTC. Residues: CASSVGASGTQETQYF.

This clone occurred a few times. V usage is TRBV10-3 and J usage is TRBJ2-1, with 10 bases that match TRBD2. This CDR3 region has 17 residues. Germline V gene data show CDR1 as ENHRY and CDR2 as SYGVKD. J was trimmed by 1 base and V by 6 bases; bases with no gene match: 9. This chain's CDR3 is CAISPGPSGGSYNEQFF. CDR3 coding DNA: TGTGCCATCAGCCCCGGGCCTAGCGGGGGATCCTACAATGAGCAGTTCTTC.

The chain joins TRBV30 to TRBJ2-3; 7 bases align to TRBD2. V lost 4 bases, J lost 2 bases, and 9 bases stayed unmatched. The germline gives CDR1 GTSNPN, CDR2 SVGIG (reference sequence). CDR3 length: 15 residues. The CDR3 bases are TGTGCCTGGAAGGCCGCTAGCGGTAACACAGATACGCAGTATTTT. Amino acids: CAWKAASGNTDTQYF.

This clone was recorded a few times. This chain uses TRBV9 with TRBJ2-1, with 10 bases that match TRBD1. The ends lost 0 bases at V and 7 bases at J; junction bases unmatched: 4. Germline V lookup: CDR1 SGDLS, CDR2 YYNGEE. The CDR3 is made up of 15 amino acids. Here the CDR3 DNA reads TGTGCCAGCAGCGTAGCTTGGACAGGGGGTAATGAGCAGTTCTTC. Its translation: CASSVAWTGGNEQFF.

The chain combines TRBV11-3 with TRBJ2-1, with 7 bases aligning to TRBD2. Trimming took 1 base from V and 5 from J; bases not matched to a gene: 8. Germline lookup yields CDR1 SGHNT and CDR2 YENEEA. The CDR3 loop spans 16 amino acids. This chain's CDR3 is CASSLGGGRGDNEQFF. Here the CDR3 DNA reads TGTGCCAGCAGCTTAGGAGGCGGGAGAGGAGACAATGAGCAGTTCTTC.

This clone was seen a handful of times. The chain is built from TRBV7-6 and TRBJ1-4; D not certain. CDR3 size: 14 residues. V lost 1 base to trimming and J lost 10 bases, with 13 bases between them. CDR1 is SGHVS and CDR2 is FNYEAQ in the germline V gene. This CDR3 is CASSLDQAGVKLFF. The CDR3 DNA sequence: TGTGCCAGCAGCTTAGACCAGGCCGGGGTAAAACTGTTTTTT. Looking up the rest from reference TRBV7-6 and TRBJ1-4 gives the full variable domain: GAGVSQSPRYKVTKRGQDVALRCDPISGHVSLYWYRQALGQGPEFLTYFNYEAQQDKSGLPNDRFSAERPEGSISTLTIQRTEQRDSAMYRCASSLDQAGVKLFFGSGTQLSVL.

This chain uses TRBV5-6 with TRBJ2-2; 7 bases match TRBD1. With 3 bases clipped from V and 5 bases from J, the junction kept 10 bases outside the gene matches. CDR3 size: 16 residues. Germline loops: CDR1 SGHDT, CDR2 YYEEEE. In DNA form, the CDR3 reads TGTGCCAGCAGCTACCCAGGGGGATCATGGACCGGGGAGCTGTTTTTT. It encodes CASSYPGGSWTGELFF.

The chain couples TRBV28 to TRBJ1-1; D not certain. The CDR3 is made up of 11 amino acids. The V end lost 5 bases, the J end lost 7 bases, and 8 bases lay between the germline ends. In germline, CDR1 is MDHEN, CDR2 SYDVKM. The DNA for the CDR3 is TGTGCCAGCAGTCGAGACTTTGAAGCTTTCTTT. Protein product: CASSRDFEAFF.

This clone was seen more than once but under ten times. The chain uses TRBV7-9 and TRBJ1-2, with TRBD1 matching over 7 bases. Looked up from germline, CDR1 is SEHNR and CDR2 is FQNEAQ (reference sequence). This CDR3 region has 14 residues. J gave up 4 bases and V 5 bases, and 7 bases lay outside the gene matches. CDR3 sequence (DNA): TGTGCCAGCAGCCCAACAGGGGTTGGCTATGGCTACACCTTC. Amino acids: CASSPTGVGYGYTF.

This chain uses TRBV4-3 with TRBJ2-5; 9 bases are shared with TRBD1. The J segment lost 4 bases and the V segment lost 4 bases, leaving 4 bases of the junction unmatched. The CDR3 is made up of 14 amino acids. From germline, CDR1 is LGHNA and CDR2 YSLEER. CDR3 amino acids: CASSPTGGGETQYF. CDR3 bases: TGCGCCAGCAGCCCAACAGGGGGCGGAGAGACCCAGTACTTC.

The rearrangement links TRBV28 to TRBJ2-1, with D possibly being TRBD2 (7 bases). This CDR3 comprises 15 residues. V was shortened by 8 bases and J by 5 bases, with 19 bases between the two germline ends. From germline, CDR1 is MDHEN and CDR2 SYDVKM. In nucleotides, the CDR3 is TGTGCCAGCGATTGGGGGGGGGCCGGGAACAATGAGCAGTTCTTC. It is translated as CASDWGGAGNNEQFF.

The chain couples TRBV7-2 to TRBJ2-7; TRBD1 matches 8 bases. The CDR3 loop spans 13 amino acids. V shed 5 bases and J 7 bases; nucleotides not matched to a gene: 7. CDR1 and CDR2 (germline): SGHTA, FQGNSA. The CDR3 DNA follows: TGTGCCAGCAGCAACGGACAGGGCGGAGAGCAGTACTTC. Its protein is CASSNGQGGEQYF.

This chain joins TRBV27 and TRBJ2-6, with D unresolved. V lost 3 bases, J lost 2 bases, and 5 bases lay in between. CDR1 and CDR2 (germline): MNHEY, SMNVEV (reference sequence). The CDR3 is made up of 14 amino acids. The CDR3 coding sequence is TGTGCCAGCAGTTTTAGTCCTGGGGCCAACGTCCTGACTTTC. Translation: CASSFSPGANVLTF.

This clone was recorded a few times. CDR3 region: CASSFSDRNIQYF. The CDR3 DNA sequence: TGTGCCAGCAGTTTCTCCGACAGGAACATTCAGTACTTC. The J gene is TRBJ2-4, the V gene TRBV28, with D possibly being TRBD1 (6 bases). The V gene's germline CDR1 is MDHEN and CDR2 SYDVKM. The CDR3 consists of 13 residues. With 3 bases removed from V and 7 bases from J, the gap between germline ends came to 10 bases. The full variable domain, rest sourced from reference TRBV28 and TRBJ2-4, is DVKVTQSSRYLVKRTGEKVFLECVQDMDHENMFWYRQDPGLGLRLIYFSYDVKMKEKGDIPEGYSVSREKKERFSLILESASTNQTSMYLCASSFSDRNIQYFGAGTRLSVL.

The CDR3 nucleotides read TGTGCCAGCAGCGGCCGGGGAGTGAACACTGAAGCTTTCTTT. It yields the protein CASSGRGVNTEAFF. The V call is TRBV9, the J call TRBJ1-1; D call uncertain. CDR3 length: 14 amino acids. V was shortened by 3 bases and J by 0 bases, with 9 bases between the two germline ends. Germline V gene lookup returns CDR1 SGDLS and CDR2 YYNGEE.

The CDR3 coding sequence is TGTGCCAGCAGCCAAGATCTCGCAGTTTCCAGGGAGCAGTTCTTC. Its protein product is CASSQDLAVSREQFF. The V gene is TRBV14, the J gene TRBJ2-1, with no clear D. The CDR3 is made up of 15 amino acids. With 0 bases removed from V and 10 bases from J, the gap between germline ends came to 16 bases. Germline V lookup: CDR1 SGHDN, CDR2 FVKESK.

This clone was seen more than once but under ten times. The rearrangement uses TRBV29-1 and TRBJ2-7; D gene ambiguous. The germline V gene has CDR1 SQVTM and CDR2 ANQGSEA. V was shortened by 6 bases and J by 2 bases, with 8 bases between the two germline ends. The CDR3 is 11 amino acids. CDR3 sequence: CSVVDTYEQYF. The DNA of the CDR3 is TGCAGCGTCGTCGACACCTACGAGCAGTACTTC.

This clone has just a few counts. The V call is TRBV11-2, the J call TRBJ2-3; D unresolved. The V gene's germline CDR1 is SGHAT and CDR2 FQNNGV. CDR3 length equals 12 residues. Between the trimmed V and J ends, which lost 4 bases and 4 bases, there was a span of 6 bases. CDR3 sequence reads: CASSSRSDTQYF. The CDR3, as DNA: TGTGCCAGCAGCTCTCGGTCAGATACGCAGTATTTT. Based on the CDR3 plus reference TRBV11-2 and TRBJ2-3, the full variable domain is EAGVAQSPRYKIIEKRQSVAFWCNPISGHATLYWYQQILGQGPKLLIQFQNNGVVDDSQLPKDRFSAERLKGVDSTLKIQPAKLEDSAVYLCASSSRSDTQYFGPGTRLTVL.